This T cell receptor beta chain was identified in a study of blood T cells in healthy people across ages. A second 7 to 11 cycle PCR used barcoded and J-beta primers. The template-switch adaptor, which had 12 random nucleotides, put a tag on each cDNA molecule. TCRdb itself ran the 5' RACE reads through MiXCR, one entry per CDR3 protein. Of 550,000 to 600,000 distinct CDR3 sequences in the sample, more than 45% were seen once. Study-level results: Strong correlation linked observed beta diversity and percent naive T cells.

Each donor supplied 8 to 10 milliliters of peripheral blood. Turning to this clonotype: The antigen is undetermined.

With 4 bases clipped from V and 6 bases from J, the junction kept 4 bases outside the gene matches. The CDR3 covers 13 residues. CDR1 and CDR2 (germline): SGHDT, YYEEEE. The TCR was taken from an elderly man in good health. This chain connects TRBV5-6 to TRBJ2-5; 9 bases are a match to TRBD1. Material for sequencing was blood. The CDR3 nucleotides are TGTGCCAGCAGCCGGACAGGGGTACAGACCCAGTACTTC. Its protein is CASSRTGVQTQYF.